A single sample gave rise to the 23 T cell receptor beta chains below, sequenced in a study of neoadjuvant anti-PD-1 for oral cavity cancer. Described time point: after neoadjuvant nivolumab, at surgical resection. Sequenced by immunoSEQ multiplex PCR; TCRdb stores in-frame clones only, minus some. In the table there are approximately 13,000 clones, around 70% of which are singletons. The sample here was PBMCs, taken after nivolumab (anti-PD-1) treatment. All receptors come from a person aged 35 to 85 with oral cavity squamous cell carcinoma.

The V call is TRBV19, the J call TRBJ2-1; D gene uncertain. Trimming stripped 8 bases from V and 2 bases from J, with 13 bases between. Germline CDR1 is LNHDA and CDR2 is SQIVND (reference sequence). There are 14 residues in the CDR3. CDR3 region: CASSPGATYNEQFF. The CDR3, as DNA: TGTGCCAGTTCACCAGGAGCCACCTACAATGAGCAGTTCTTC.

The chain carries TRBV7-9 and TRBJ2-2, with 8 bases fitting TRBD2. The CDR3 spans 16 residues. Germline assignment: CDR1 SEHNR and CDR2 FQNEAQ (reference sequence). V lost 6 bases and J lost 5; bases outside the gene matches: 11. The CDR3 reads CASRNAGGGRTGELFF. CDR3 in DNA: TGTGCCAGCAGAAACGCGGGGGGAGGTCGGACCGGGGAGCTGTTTTTT. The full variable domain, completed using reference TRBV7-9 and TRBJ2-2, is DTGVSQNPRHKITKRGQNVTFRCDPISEHNRLYWYRQTLGQGPEFLTYFQNEAQLEKSRLLSDRFSAERPKGSFSTLEIQRTEQGDSAMYLCASRNAGGGRTGELFFGEGSRLTVL.

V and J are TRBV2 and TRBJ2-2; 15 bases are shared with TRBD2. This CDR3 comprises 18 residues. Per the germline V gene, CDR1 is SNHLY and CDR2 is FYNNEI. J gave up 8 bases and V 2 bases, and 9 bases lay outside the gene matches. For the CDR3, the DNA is TGTGCCAGCAGTGAAAACTCCGGGACTAGCGGGAGGACGGGGGAGCTGTTTTTT. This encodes CASSENSGTSGRTGELFF.

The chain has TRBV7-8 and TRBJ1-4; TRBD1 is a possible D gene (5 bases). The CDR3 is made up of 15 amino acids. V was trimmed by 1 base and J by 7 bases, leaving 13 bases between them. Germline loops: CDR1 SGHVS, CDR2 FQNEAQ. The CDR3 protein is CASSLGGGFTEKLFF. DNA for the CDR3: TGTGCCAGCAGCTTAGGTGGGGGGTTTACTGAAAAACTGTTTTTT.

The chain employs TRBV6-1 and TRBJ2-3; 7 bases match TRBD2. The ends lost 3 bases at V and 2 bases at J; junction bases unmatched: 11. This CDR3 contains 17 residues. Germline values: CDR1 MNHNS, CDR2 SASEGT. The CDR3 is CASSDQVMGGYTDTQYF. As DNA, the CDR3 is TGTGCCAGCAGTGACCAGGTGATGGGGGGGTACACAGATACGCAGTATTTT.

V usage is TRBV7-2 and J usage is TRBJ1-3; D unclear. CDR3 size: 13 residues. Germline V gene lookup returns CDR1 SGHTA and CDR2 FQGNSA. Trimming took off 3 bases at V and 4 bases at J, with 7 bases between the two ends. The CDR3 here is CASSFAKGNTIYF. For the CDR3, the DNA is TGTGCCAGCAGCTTTGCTAAGGGAAACACCATATATTTT.

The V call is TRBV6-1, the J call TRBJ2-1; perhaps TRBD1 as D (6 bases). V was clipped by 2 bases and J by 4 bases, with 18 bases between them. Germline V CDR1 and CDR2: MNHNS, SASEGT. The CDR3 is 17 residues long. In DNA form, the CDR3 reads TGTGCCAGCAGTGAACAGCCCCGGGACAAGGCATACAATGAGCAGTTCTTC. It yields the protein CASSEQPRDKAYNEQFF.

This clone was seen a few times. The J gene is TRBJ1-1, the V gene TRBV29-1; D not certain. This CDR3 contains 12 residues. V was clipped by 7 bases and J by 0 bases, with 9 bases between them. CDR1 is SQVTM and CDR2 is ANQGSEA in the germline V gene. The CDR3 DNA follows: TGCAGCGCAAGTAACATGAACACTGAAGCTTTCTTT. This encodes CSASNMNTEAFF.

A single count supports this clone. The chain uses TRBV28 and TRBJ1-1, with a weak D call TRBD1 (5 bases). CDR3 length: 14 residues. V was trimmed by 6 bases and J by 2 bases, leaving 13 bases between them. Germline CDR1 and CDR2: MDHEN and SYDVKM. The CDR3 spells CASSFSQGNTEAFF. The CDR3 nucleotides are TGTGCCAGCAGCTTTAGTCAGGGTAACACTGAAGCTTTCTTT.

The CDR3 here is CASSLRTSGTYNEQFF. The CDR3 DNA reads as TGTGCCAGCAGTCTCAGGACTAGCGGGACCTACAATGAGCAGTTCTTC. The V and J genes are TRBV28 and TRBJ2-1; 12 nucleotides line up with TRBD2. Looked up from germline, CDR1 is MDHEN and CDR2 is SYDVKM. The CDR3 loop spans 16 amino acids. J was trimmed by 2 bases and V by 5 bases; bases with no gene match: 4.

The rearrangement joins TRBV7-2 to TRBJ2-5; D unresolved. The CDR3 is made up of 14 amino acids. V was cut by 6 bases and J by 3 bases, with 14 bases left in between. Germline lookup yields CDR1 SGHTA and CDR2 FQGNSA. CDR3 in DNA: TGTGCCAGCAGTCCATTCGACTGGGAAGAGACCCAGTACTTC. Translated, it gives CASSPFDWEETQYF.

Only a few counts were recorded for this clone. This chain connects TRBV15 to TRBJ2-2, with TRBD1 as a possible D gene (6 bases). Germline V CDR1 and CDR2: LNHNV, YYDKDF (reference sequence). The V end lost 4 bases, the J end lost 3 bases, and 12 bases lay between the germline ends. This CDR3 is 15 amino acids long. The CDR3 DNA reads TGTGCCACCAGCACAGACAGGCCATACACCGGGGAGCTGTTTTTT. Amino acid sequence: CATSTDRPYTGELFF.

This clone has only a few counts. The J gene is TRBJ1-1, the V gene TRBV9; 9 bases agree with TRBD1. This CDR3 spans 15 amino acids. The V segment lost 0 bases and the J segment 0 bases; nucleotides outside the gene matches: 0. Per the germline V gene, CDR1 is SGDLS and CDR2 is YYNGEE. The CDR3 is CASSVGQGVNTEAFF. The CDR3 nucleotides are TGTGCCAGCAGCGTAGGACAGGGGGTGAACACTGAAGCTTTCTTT.

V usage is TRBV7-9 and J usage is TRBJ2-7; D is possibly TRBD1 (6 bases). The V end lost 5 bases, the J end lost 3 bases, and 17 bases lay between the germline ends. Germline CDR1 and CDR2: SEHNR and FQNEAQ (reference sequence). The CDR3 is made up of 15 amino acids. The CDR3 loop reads CASSQGGQRRYEQYF. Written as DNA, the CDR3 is TGTGCCAGCAGCCAAGGTGGACAGCGGCGCTACGAGCAGTACTTC.

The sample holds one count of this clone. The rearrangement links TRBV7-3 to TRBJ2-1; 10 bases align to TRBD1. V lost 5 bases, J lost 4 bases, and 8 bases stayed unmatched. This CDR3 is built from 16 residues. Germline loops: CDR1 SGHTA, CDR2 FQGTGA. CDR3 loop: CASSPQGQGRYNEQFF. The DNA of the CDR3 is TGTGCCAGCAGCCCCCAGGGACAGGGGCGTTACAATGAGCAGTTCTTC.

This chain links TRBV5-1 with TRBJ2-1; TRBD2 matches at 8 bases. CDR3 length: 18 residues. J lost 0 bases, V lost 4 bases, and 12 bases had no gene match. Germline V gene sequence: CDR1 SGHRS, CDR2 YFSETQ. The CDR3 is CASSPMGRGGSSYNEQFF. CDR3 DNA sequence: TGCGCCAGCAGCCCAATGGGTCGGGGGGGAAGCTCCTACAATGAGCAGTTCTTC.

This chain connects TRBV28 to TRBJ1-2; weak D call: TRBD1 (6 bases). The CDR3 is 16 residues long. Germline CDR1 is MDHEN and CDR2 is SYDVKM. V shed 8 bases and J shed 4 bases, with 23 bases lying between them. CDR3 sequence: CASGSEGGAYSYGYTF. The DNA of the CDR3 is TGTGCCAGCGGTAGCGAGGGGGGGGCGTATAGCTATGGCTACACCTTC.

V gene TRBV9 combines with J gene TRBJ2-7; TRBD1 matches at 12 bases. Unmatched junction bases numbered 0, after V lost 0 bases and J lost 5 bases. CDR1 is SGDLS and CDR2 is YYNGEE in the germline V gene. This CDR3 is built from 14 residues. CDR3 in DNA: TGTGCCAGCAGCGTAGGGGACAGGGGGCACGAGCAGTACTTC. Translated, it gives CASSVGDRGHEQYF.

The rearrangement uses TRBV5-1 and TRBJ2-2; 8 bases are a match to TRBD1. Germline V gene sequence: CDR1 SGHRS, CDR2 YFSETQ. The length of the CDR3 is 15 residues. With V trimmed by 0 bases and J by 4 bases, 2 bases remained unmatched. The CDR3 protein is CASSLGTGGTGELFF. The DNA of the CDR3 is TGCGCCAGCAGCTTGGGCACAGGGGGCACCGGGGAGCTGTTTTTT.

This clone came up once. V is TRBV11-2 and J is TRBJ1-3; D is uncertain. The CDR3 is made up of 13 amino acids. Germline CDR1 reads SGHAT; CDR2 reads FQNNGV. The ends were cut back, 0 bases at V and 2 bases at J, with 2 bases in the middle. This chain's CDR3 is CASSLEAGNTIYF. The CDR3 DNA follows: TGTGCCAGCAGCTTAGAAGCTGGAAACACCATATATTTT.

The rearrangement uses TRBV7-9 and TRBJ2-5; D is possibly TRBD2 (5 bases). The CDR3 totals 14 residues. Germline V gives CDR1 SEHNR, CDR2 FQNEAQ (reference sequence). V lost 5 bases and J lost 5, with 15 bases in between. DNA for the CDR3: TGTGCCAGCAGCCAATCCTCCAGAGGGGAGACCCAGTACTTC. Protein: CASSQSSRGETQYF. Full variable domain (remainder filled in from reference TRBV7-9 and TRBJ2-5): DTGVSQNPRHKITKRGQNVTFRCDPISEHNRLYWYRQTLGQGPEFLTYFQNEAQLEKSRLLSDRFSAERPKGSFSTLEIQRTEQGDSAMYLCASSQSSRGETQYFGPGTRLLVL.

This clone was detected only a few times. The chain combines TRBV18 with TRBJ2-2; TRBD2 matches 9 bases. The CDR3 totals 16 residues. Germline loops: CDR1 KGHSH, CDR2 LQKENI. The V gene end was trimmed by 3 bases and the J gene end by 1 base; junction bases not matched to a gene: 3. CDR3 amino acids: CASSPAGGLNTGELFF. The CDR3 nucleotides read TGTGCCAGCTCACCGGCGGGGGGGCTGAACACCGGGGAGCTGTTTTTT. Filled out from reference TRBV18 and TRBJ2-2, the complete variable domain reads NAGVMQNPRHLVRRRGQEARLRCSPMKGHSHVYWYRQLPEEGLKFMVYLQKENIIDESGMPKERFSAEFPKEGPSILRIQQVVRGDSAAYFCASSPAGGLNTGELFFGEGSRLTVL.

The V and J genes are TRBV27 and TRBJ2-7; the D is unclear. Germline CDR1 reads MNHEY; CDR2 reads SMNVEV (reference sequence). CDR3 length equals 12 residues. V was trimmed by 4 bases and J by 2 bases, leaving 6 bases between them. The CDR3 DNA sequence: TGTGCCAGCAGTTCAGGAACCTACGAGCAGTACTTC. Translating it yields CASSSGTYEQYF.